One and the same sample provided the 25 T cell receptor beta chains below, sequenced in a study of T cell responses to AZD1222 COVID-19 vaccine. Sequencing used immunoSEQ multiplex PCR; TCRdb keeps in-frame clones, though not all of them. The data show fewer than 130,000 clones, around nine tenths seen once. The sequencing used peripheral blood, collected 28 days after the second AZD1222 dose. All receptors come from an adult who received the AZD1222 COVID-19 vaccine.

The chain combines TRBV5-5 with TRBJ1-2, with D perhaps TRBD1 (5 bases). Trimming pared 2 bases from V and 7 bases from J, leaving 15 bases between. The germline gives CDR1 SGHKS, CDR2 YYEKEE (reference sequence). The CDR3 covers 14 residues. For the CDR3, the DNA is TGTGCCAGCAGCTTCACAGGAACTCGGGGTGGCTACACCTTC. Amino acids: CASSFTGTRGGYTF.

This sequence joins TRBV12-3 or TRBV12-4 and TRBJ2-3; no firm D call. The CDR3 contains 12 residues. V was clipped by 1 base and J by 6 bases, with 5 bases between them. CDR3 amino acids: CASSLGTDTQYF. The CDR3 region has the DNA TGTGCCAGCAGTTTAGGGACGGATACGCAGTATTTT.

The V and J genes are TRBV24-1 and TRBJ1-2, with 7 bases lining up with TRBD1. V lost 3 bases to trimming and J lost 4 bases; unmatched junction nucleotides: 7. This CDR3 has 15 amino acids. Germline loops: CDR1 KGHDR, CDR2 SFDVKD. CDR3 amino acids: CATSDQNRGGYGYTF. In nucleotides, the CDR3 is TGTGCCACCAGTGATCAGAACAGGGGAGGCTATGGCTACACCTTC.

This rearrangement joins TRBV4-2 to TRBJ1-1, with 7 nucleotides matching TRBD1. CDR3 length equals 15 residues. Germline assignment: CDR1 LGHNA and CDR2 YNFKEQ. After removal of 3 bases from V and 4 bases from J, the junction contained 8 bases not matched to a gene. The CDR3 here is CASSQRVAGGTEAFF. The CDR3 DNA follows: TGTGCCAGCAGCCAGAGGGTGGCAGGGGGCACTGAAGCTTTCTTT.

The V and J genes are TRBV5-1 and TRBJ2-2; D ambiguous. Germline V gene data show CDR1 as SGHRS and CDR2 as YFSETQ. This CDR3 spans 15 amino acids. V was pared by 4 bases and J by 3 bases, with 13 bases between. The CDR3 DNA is TGCGCCAGCAGCGTGATTAGTGTCCACACCGGGGAGCTGTTTTTT. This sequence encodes CASSVISVHTGELFF.

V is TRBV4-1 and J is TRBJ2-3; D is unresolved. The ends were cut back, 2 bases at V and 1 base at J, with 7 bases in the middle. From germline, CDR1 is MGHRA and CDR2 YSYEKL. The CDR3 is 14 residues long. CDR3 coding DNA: TGCGCCAGCAGCCAACTGGTCCGCACAGATACGCAGTATTTT. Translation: CASSQLVRTDTQYF.

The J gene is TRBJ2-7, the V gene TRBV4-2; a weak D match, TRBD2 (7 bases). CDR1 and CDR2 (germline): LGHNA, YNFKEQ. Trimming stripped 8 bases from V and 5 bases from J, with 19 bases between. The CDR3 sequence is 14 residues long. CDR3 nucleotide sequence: TGTGCCAGCGCCATGACTGCGGGGGCCAACGAGCAGTACTTC. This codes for CASAMTAGANEQYF.

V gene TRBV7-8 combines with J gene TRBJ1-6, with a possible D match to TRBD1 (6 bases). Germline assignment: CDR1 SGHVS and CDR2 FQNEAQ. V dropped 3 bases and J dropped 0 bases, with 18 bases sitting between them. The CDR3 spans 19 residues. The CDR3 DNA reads TGTGCCAGCAGCTTGAAGAGGGCAGGGGAAAGCTCCTATAATTCACCCCTCCACTTT. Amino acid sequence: CASSLKRAGESSYNSPLHF.

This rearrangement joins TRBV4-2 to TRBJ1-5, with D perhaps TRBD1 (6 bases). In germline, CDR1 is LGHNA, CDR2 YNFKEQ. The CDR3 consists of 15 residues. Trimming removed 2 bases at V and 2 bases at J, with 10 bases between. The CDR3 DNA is TGTGCCAGCAGCCAATTGGCAGGGGGCAATCAGCCCCAGCATTTT. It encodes CASSQLAGGNQPQHF.

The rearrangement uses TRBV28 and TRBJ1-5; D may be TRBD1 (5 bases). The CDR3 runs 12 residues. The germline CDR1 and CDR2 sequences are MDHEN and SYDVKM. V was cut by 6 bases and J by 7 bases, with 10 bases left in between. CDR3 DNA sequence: TGTGCCAGCAGGACTAGGGGCCAGCCCCAGCATTTT. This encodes CASRTRGQPQHF.

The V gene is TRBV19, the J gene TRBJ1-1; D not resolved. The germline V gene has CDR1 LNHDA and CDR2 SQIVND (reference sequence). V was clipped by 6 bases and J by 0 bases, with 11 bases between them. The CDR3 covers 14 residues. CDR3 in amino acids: CASSGERVNTEAFF. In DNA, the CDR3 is TGTGCCAGTAGCGGAGAGAGGGTGAACACTGAAGCTTTCTTT. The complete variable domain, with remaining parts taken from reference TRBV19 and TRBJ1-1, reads DGGITQSPKYLFRKEGQNVTLSCEQNLNHDAMYWYRQDPGQGLRLIYYSQIVNDFQKGDIAEGYSVSREKKESFPLTVTSAQKNPTAFYLCASSGERVNTEAFFGQGTRLTVV.

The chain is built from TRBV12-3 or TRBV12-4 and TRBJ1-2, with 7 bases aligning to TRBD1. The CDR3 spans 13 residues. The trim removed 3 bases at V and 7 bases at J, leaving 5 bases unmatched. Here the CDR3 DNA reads TGTGCCAGCAGTTTGTCGGCAGGGGGTGGCTACACCTTC. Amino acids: CASSLSAGGGYTF.

The CDR3 nucleotides read TGTGCCAGTAGTTTGCGACAAAACACAGATACGCAGTATTTT. Translated, it gives CASSLRQNTDTQYF. This chain joins TRBV19 and TRBJ2-3; D is unresolved. Trimming cost V 5 bases and J 2 bases, with 11 bases left between them. Germline V gene data show CDR1 as LNHDA and CDR2 as SQIVND (reference sequence). The CDR3 is made up of 14 amino acids.

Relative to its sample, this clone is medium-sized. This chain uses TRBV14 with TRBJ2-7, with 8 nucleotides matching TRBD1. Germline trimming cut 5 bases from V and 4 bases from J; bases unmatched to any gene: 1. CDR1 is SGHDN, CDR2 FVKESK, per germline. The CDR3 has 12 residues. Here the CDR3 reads CASSGTGYEQYF. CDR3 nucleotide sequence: TGTGCCAGCAGCGGGACAGGATACGAGCAGTACTTC.

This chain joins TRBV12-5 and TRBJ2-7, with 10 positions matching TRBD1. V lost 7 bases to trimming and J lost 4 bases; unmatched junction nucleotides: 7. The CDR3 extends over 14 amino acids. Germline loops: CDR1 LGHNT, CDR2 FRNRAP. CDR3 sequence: CASEPGTGVYEQYF. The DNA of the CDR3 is TGTGCTAGTGAACCGGGGACAGGGGTTTACGAGCAGTACTTC.

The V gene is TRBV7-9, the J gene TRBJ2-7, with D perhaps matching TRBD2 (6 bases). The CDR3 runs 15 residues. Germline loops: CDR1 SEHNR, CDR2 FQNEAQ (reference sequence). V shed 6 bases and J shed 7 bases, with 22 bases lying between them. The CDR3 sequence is CASRPQLAQKEEQYF. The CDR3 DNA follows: TGTGCCAGCAGGCCTCAACTAGCACAAAAGGAGGAGCAGTACTTC.

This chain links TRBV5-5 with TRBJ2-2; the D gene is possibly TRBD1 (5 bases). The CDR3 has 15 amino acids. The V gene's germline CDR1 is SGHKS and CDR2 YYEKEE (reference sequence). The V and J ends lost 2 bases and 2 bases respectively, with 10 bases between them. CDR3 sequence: CASSFSGINTGELFF. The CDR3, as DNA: TGTGCCAGCAGCTTTTCAGGGATTAACACCGGGGAGCTGTTTTTT.

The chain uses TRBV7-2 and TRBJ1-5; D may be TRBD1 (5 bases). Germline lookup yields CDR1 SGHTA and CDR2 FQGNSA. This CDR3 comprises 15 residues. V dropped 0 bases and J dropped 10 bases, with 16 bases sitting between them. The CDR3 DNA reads TGTGCCAGCAGCTTAGCTTCCGTAATGAGGGGTCCCCAGCATTTT. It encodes CASSLASVMRGPQHF.

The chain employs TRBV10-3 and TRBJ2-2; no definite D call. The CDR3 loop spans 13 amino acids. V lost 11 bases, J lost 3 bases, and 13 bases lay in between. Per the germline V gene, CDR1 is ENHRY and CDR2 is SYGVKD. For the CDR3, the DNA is TGTGCCGCCCATGAGAGGTACACCGGGGAGCTGTTTTTT. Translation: CAAHERYTGELFF.

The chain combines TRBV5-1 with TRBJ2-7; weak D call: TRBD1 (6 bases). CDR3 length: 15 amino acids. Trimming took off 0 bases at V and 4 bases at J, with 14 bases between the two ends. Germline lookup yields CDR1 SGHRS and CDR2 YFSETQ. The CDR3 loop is CASSLGQGQGYEQYF. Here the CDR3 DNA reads TGCGCCAGCAGCTTGGGGCAGGGGCAGGGATACGAGCAGTACTTC.

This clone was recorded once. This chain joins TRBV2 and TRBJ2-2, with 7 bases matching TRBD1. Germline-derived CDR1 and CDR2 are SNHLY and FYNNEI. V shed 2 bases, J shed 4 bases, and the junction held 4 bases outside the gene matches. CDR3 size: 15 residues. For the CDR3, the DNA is TGTGCCAGCAGTGAAAACTCAGGGGGCACCGGGGAGCTGTTTTTT. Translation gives CASSENSGGTGELFF.

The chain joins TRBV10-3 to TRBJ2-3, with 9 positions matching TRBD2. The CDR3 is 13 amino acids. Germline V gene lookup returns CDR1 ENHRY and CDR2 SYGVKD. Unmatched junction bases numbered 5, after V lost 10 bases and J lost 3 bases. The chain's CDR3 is CATKRGETDTQYF. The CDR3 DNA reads TGTGCCACCAAGCGGGGGGAGACAGATACGCAGTATTTT.

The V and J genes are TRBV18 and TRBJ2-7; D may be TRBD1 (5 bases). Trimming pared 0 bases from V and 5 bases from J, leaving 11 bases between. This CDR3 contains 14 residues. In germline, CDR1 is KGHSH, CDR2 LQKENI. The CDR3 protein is CASSPPVVGDEQYF. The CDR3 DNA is TGTGCCAGCTCACCACCGGTCGTAGGGGACGAGCAGTACTTC.

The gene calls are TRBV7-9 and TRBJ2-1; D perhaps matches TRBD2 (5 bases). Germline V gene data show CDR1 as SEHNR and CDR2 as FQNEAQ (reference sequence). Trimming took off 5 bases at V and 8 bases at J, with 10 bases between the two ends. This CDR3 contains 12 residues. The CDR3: CASSPPGYEQFF. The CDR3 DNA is TGTGCCAGCAGCCCCCCGGGGTATGAGCAGTTCTTC.

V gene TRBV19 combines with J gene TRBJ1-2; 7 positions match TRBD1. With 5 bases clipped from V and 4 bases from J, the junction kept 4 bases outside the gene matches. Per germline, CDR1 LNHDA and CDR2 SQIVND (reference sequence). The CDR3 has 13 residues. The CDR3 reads CASSEDRRYGYTF. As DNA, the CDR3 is TGTGCCAGTAGTGAGGACAGGCGCTATGGCTACACCTTC.